Below, 32 T cell receptor beta chains from the same sample are listed, as sequenced in a study of T cell responses to AZD1222 COVID-19 vaccine. Assay used: immunoSEQ multiplex PCR; TCRdb lists only in-frame clones, some missing. The data show about 130,000 clones, about nine tenths seen once. Source: peripheral blood, taken on day 0 of AZD1222 vaccination. The source is an adult in good health.

This clone has just a few counts. This chain links TRBV5-4 with TRBJ2-6; the D gene is possibly TRBD1 (5 bases). Trimming shortened V by 0 bases and J by 2 bases, and 9 bases separated the two germline ends. Germline values: CDR1 SGHNT, CDR2 YYREEE (reference sequence). CDR3 length: 16 residues. CDR3 sequence reads: CASSLALGPGANVLTF. DNA for the CDR3: TGTGCCAGCAGCTTGGCCTTGGGGCCTGGGGCCAACGTCCTGACTTTC.

The V gene is TRBV9, the J gene TRBJ2-7; the match to TRBD1 covers 10 bases. The junction had 5 bases not matched to a gene; V was cut back by 0 bases and J by 5 bases. CDR1 is SGDLS and CDR2 is YYNGEE in the germline V gene. There are 15 residues in the CDR3. CDR3 in amino acids: CASSVAGTGVDEQYF. The DNA for the CDR3 is TGTGCCAGCAGCGTAGCCGGGACAGGGGTAGACGAGCAGTACTTC.

The chain employs TRBV4-2 and TRBJ2-1; possibly TRBD1 for D (5 bases). Trimming shortened V by 0 bases and J by 5 bases, and 11 bases separated the two germline ends. The CDR3 is 15 amino acids. Germline CDR1 and CDR2: LGHNA and YNFKEQ. The CDR3 sequence: CASSQEWQGNNEQFF. CDR3 coding DNA: TGTGCCAGCAGCCAAGAATGGCAGGGCAACAATGAGCAGTTCTTC.

This sequence joins TRBV3-1 (or the pseudogene TRBV3-2) and TRBJ2-2, with D unresolved. This CDR3 has 14 amino acids. Trimming left V 1 base short and J 10 bases short, with 13 bases between. The germline gives CDR1 LGHDT, CDR2 YNNKEL (reference sequence). The CDR3 DNA follows: TGTGCCAGCAGCCAAGCCATCACCGATGAGGAGCTGTTTTTT. This codes for CASSQAITDEELFF.

The V call is TRBV27, the J call TRBJ1-3, with no clear D. This CDR3 has 13 amino acids. Trimming stripped 3 bases from V and 4 bases from J, with 7 bases between. Germline V CDR1 and CDR2: MNHEY, SMNVEV (reference sequence). Written as DNA, the CDR3 is TGTGCCAGCAGTTTTACACTCGGAAACACCATATATTTT. It codes for CASSFTLGNTIYF.

V usage is TRBV29-1 and J usage is TRBJ2-3; 10 bases align to TRBD2. Germline CDR1 SQVTM, CDR2 ANQGSEA. This CDR3 is built from 13 residues. V trimming: 6 bases; J trimming: 6 bases; junction bases outside the gene matches: 6. CDR3 sequence reads: CSVEGLARDTQYF. The CDR3 DNA follows: TGCAGCGTCGAGGGACTAGCGAGGGATACGCAGTATTTT.

The chain links TRBV27 to TRBJ2-7, with D perhaps TRBD1 or TRBD2 (6 bases each). This CDR3 is built from 12 residues. Trimming stripped 4 bases from V and 7 bases from J, with 11 bases between. Germline V CDR1 and CDR2: MNHEY, SMNVEV (reference sequence). The CDR3 spells CASSSRGREQYF. DNA for the CDR3: TGTGCCAGCAGTTCAAGGGGGAGGGAGCAGTACTTC.

This clone occurred a few times. The chain combines TRBV14 with TRBJ2-7, with D uncertain. CDR1 is SGHDN, CDR2 FVKESK, per germline. The CDR3 is 12 amino acids. V was trimmed by 1 base and J by 9 bases, leaving 10 bases between them. CDR3 DNA sequence: TGTGCCAGCAGCCAAGGGGTTTGGGGGCAGTACTTC. Encoded protein: CASSQGVWGQYF.

V usage is TRBV7-9 and J usage is TRBJ1-1; 8 bases align to TRBD1. The trim removed 5 bases at V and 3 bases at J, leaving 5 bases unmatched. Germline CDR1 and CDR2: SEHNR and FQNEAQ (reference sequence). This CDR3 contains 14 residues. The CDR3 spells CASSPWTGYTEAFF. The CDR3 DNA reads as TGTGCCAGCAGCCCATGGACAGGGTACACTGAAGCTTTCTTT. The full variable domain, rest sourced from reference TRBV7-9 and TRBJ1-1, is DTGVSQNPRHKITKRGQNVTFRCDPISEHNRLYWYRQTLGQGPEFLTYFQNEAQLEKSRLLSDRFSAERPKGSFSTLEIQRTEQGDSAMYLCASSPWTGYTEAFFGQGTRLTVV.

This rearrangement joins TRBV6-2 or TRBV6-3 to TRBJ2-7; 10 nucleotides line up with TRBD1. The germline V gene has CDR1 MNHEY and CDR2 SVGEGT. CDR3 length: 18 residues. J lost 0 bases, V lost 7 bases, and 15 bases had no gene match. CDR3 in amino acids: CASNPRDRGAMSSYEQYF. CDR3 sequence (DNA): TGTGCCAGCAACCCCCGGGACAGGGGCGCCATGAGCTCCTACGAGCAGTACTTC.

The chain carries TRBV25-1 and TRBJ1-4; TRBD1 matches at 7 bases. The V segment lost 8 bases and the J segment 5 bases; nucleotides outside the gene matches: 8. The CDR3 is 14 residues long. The germline V gene has CDR1 MGHDK and CDR2 SYGVNS. CDR3 nucleotide sequence: TGTGCCAGCGGGGAAGGGACAGCAAATGAAAAACTGTTTTTT. The encoded protein is CASGEGTANEKLFF.

This clone turned up a few times. In DNA form, the CDR3 reads TGTGCCTGGAGTGTCATACAGGGGAATGAAAAACTGTTTTTT. It yields the protein CAWSVIQGNEKLFF. The chain links TRBV30 to TRBJ1-4, with 7 bases aligning to TRBD1. Germline CDR1 GTSNPN, CDR2 SVGIG (reference sequence). With V trimmed by 0 bases and J by 5 bases, 3 bases remained unmatched. The CDR3 has 14 amino acids.

The chain recombines TRBV6-5 with TRBJ1-1, with a tentative D call TRBD1 (6 bases). The germline CDR1 and CDR2 sequences are MNHEY and SVGAGI. The CDR3 has 14 residues. Trimming removed 6 bases from V and 2 bases from J, with 13 bases in between. CDR3 sequence: CASRARTVNTEAFF. The CDR3 DNA reads TGTGCCAGCAGAGCTCGGACAGTTAACACTGAAGCTTTCTTT.

The V gene is TRBV24-1, the J gene TRBJ2-2; weak D call: TRBD1 (6 bases). Germline V gene data show CDR1 as KGHDR and CDR2 as SFDVKD. The CDR3 has 15 amino acids. V was cut by 4 bases and J by 4 bases, with 12 bases left in between. The CDR3 DNA reads as TGTGCCACCAGTGACTCTACAGGGATCACCGGGGAGCTGTTTTTT. Protein: CATSDSTGITGELFF.

This clone occurred once. The rearrangement joins TRBV5-5 to TRBJ2-1; 7 bases line up with TRBD1. This CDR3 spans 17 amino acids. Unmatched junction bases numbered 14, after V lost 4 bases and J lost 4 bases. CDR1 is SGHKS, CDR2 YYEKEE, per germline (reference sequence). CDR3 region: CASSPRTTGFGYNEQFF. The DNA of the CDR3 is TGTGCCAGCAGCCCTCGAACGACAGGGTTTGGGTACAATGAGCAGTTCTTC.

This chain links TRBV19 with TRBJ2-7; D is uncertain. CDR3 length equals 15 residues. The V gene lost 5 bases and the J gene lost 2 bases, with 16 bases spanning the gap. Germline loops: CDR1 LNHDA, CDR2 SQIVND (reference sequence). The CDR3 loop reads CASSDRAQPTYEQYF. CDR3 sequence (DNA): TGTGCCAGTAGTGACCGGGCCCAACCGACCTACGAGCAGTACTTC.

The gene calls are TRBV28 and TRBJ2-7; D is perhaps TRBD1 (5 bases). CDR3 length: 14 amino acids. Germline CDR1 is MDHEN and CDR2 is SYDVKM. V lost 6 bases and J lost 3, with 15 bases in between. CDR3 sequence: CASRGLDTNYEQYF. In DNA form, the CDR3 reads TGTGCCAGCAGGGGGTTGGACACCAACTACGAGCAGTACTTC.

The chain is built from TRBV7-9 and TRBJ1-5; TRBD1 agrees at 7 bases. Germline V gene lookup returns CDR1 SEHNR and CDR2 FQNEAQ (reference sequence). The CDR3 consists of 14 residues. J was trimmed by 6 bases and V by 4 bases; bases with no gene match: 6. DNA for the CDR3: TGTGCCAGCAGCTCACAGGGGATTGTTCAGCCCCAGCATTTT. Its protein is CASSSQGIVQPQHF.

This chain connects TRBV7-9 to TRBJ1-2, with 7 bases aligning to TRBD1. J gave up 3 bases and V 4 bases, and 2 bases lay outside the gene matches. The CDR3 is made up of 13 amino acids. Germline V CDR1 and CDR2: SEHNR, FQNEAQ (reference sequence). CDR3 sequence reads: CASSYTGDYGYTF. CDR3 sequence (DNA): TGTGCCAGCAGCTATACAGGGGACTATGGCTACACCTTC.

Only one count was recorded for this clone. The chain is built from TRBV5-1 and TRBJ2-1; tentatively, D is TRBD2 (5 bases). V was clipped by 0 bases and J by 7 bases, with 5 bases between them. Germline assignment: CDR1 SGHRS and CDR2 YFSETQ. This CDR3 has 12 amino acids. CDR3 sequence reads: CASSLGGNEQFF. CDR3 in DNA: TGCGCCAGCAGCTTGGGAGGGAATGAGCAGTTCTTC. Full variable domain (remainder filled in from reference TRBV5-1 and TRBJ2-1): KAGVTQTPRYLIKTRGQQVTLSCSPISGHRSVSWYQQTPGQGLQFLFEYFSETQRNKGNFPGRFSGRQFSNSRSEMNVSTLELGDSALYLCASSLGGNEQFFGPGTRLTVL.

The V and J genes are TRBV9 and TRBJ1-5; D not resolved. Germline-derived CDR1 and CDR2 are SGDLS and YYNGEE. V was cut by 0 bases and J by 3 bases, with 10 bases left in between. The CDR3 consists of 15 residues. CDR3: CASSVDGVYNQPQHF. The CDR3 DNA reads as TGTGCCAGCAGCGTAGATGGGGTTTACAATCAGCCCCAGCATTTT.

The chain has TRBV7-8 and TRBJ1-2, with D tentatively TRBD1 (5 bases). The CDR3 totals 18 residues. The ends were cut back, 2 bases at V and 3 bases at J, with 22 bases in the middle. Germline values: CDR1 SGHVS, CDR2 FQNEAQ. The CDR3 DNA follows: TGTGCCAGCAGCTTAATGATTCGACCGGAGAAAGGGGACTATGGCTACACCTTC. Translated, it gives CASSLMIRPEKGDYGYTF.

The chain employs TRBV5-1 and TRBJ1-6, with D maybe TRBD1 (6 bases). Germline V gene lookup returns CDR1 SGHRS and CDR2 YFSETQ. The CDR3 sequence is 15 residues long. V lost 4 bases and J lost 10, with 18 bases in between. CDR3 sequence (DNA): TGCGCCAGCAGCCCCACGGAGGGGGGGGGCTCACCCCTCCACTTT. Amino acid sequence: CASSPTEGGGSPLHF.

This clone was recorded only once. V and J are TRBV7-2 and TRBJ2-7; possibly TRBD1 for D (6 bases). CDR1 is SGHTA, CDR2 FQGNSA, per germline. The length of the CDR3 is 15 residues. Trimming shortened V by 5 bases and J by 4 bases, and 18 bases separated the two germline ends. The CDR3 DNA reads TGTGCCAGCAGCATGGGACAAACACGAAATTACGAGCAGTACTTC. Translation: CASSMGQTRNYEQYF.

The rearrangement joins TRBV24-1 to TRBJ1-5; D perhaps matches TRBD1 (6 bases). Trimming took off 9 bases at V and 5 bases at J, with 19 bases between the two ends. Germline V CDR1 and CDR2: KGHDR, SFDVKD. The CDR3 has 15 amino acids. The CDR3 spells CATRGGARPHQPQHF. DNA of the CDR3: TGTGCCACCCGGGGGGGGGCCCGACCTCATCAGCCCCAGCATTTT.

The chain carries TRBV4-2 and TRBJ2-4; D may be TRBD2 (7 bases). Germline V CDR1 and CDR2: LGHNA, YNFKEQ. The CDR3 sequence is 14 residues long. V was cut by 1 base and J by 8 bases, with 12 bases left in between. The CDR3 DNA reads as TGTGCCAGCAGCCAAGTGGGGGCGGGGGACATTCAGTACTTC. This sequence encodes CASSQVGAGDIQYF.

This clone was seen more than once but under ten times. The gene calls are TRBV6-1 and TRBJ2-7; D is possibly TRBD2 (7 bases). The CDR3 has 14 amino acids. V was clipped by 1 base and J by 5 bases, with 12 bases between them. Germline V gene lookup returns CDR1 MNHNS and CDR2 SASEGT. The CDR3 here is CASSEVGRGHEQYF. The CDR3 bases are TGTGCCAGCAGTGAAGTCGGGCGGGGGCACGAGCAGTACTTC.

This chain joins TRBV9 and TRBJ1-6, with a possible D match to TRBD1 (6 bases). V was clipped by 0 bases and J by 6 bases, with 13 bases between them. Germline V gene lookup returns CDR1 SGDLS and CDR2 YYNGEE. The length of the CDR3 is 16 residues. The CDR3 protein is CASSVGGRGGNSPLHF. CDR3 sequence (DNA): TGTGCCAGCAGCGTAGGTGGCAGGGGAGGTAATTCACCCCTCCACTTT. Drawing the rest from reference TRBV9 and TRBJ1-6, the complete variable domain is DSGVTQTPKHLITATGQRVTLRCSPRSGDLSVYWYQQSLDQGLQFLIQYYNGEERAKGNILERFSAQQFPDLHSELNLSSLELGDSALYFCASSVGGRGGNSPLHFGNGTRLTVT.

The CDR3 spells CASSLSDRVFNEQYF. The CDR3 DNA follows: TGTGCCAGCAGTTTATCGGACAGGGTATTCAACGAGCAGTACTTC. The chain links TRBV28 to TRBJ2-7; 8 bases are shared with TRBD1. The length of the CDR3 is 15 residues. The V gene end was trimmed by 1 base and the J gene end by 5 bases; junction bases not matched to a gene: 7. Germline-derived CDR1 and CDR2 are MDHEN and SYDVKM.

The rearrangement uses TRBV5-6 and TRBJ1-6; D possibly corresponds to TRBD1 (5 bases). Trimming took off 3 bases at V and 7 bases at J, with 17 bases between the two ends. There are 16 residues in the CDR3. CDR1 and CDR2 (germline): SGHDT, YYEEEE. DNA of the CDR3: TGTGCCAGCAGCTGGGGACCGACTGGAGGCAATTCACCCCTCCACTTT. Protein product: CASSWGPTGGNSPLHF.

The chain combines TRBV28 with TRBJ1-6, with 7 bases that match TRBD1. Germline CDR1 and CDR2: MDHEN and SYDVKM. V trimming: 8 bases; J trimming: 9 bases; junction bases outside the gene matches: 13. CDR3 length equals 15 residues. DNA for the CDR3: TGTGCCAGCGGCGGCTTGACAGGGCGGAGTTCACCCCTCCACTTT. This encodes CASGGLTGRSSPLHF.

V and J are TRBV4-2 and TRBJ1-1; D gene unclear. The CDR3 runs to 13 residues. Germline CDR1 LGHNA, CDR2 YNFKEQ. Trimming left V 4 bases short and J 6 bases short, with 12 bases between. The CDR3 bases are TGTGCCAGCAGCCCGGAACTAAGGGCTGAAGCTTTCTTT. Encoded protein: CASSPELRAEAFF.